This T cell receptor beta chain was captured in a study of CD8 T cells in Susac syndrome. RNA, at about 0.5 to 1 ug, was reverse transcribed with random hexamers. Via MiXCR, TCRdb re-called the immunoSEQ multiplex PCR reads, giving one row per CDR3 protein. The sample holds fewer than 150,000 distinct CDR3 sequences, around 95% seen once. V lost 0 bases, J lost 4 bases, and 3 bases stayed unmatched. The CDR3 is 15 residues long. Germline V lookup: CDR1 SGHRS, CDR2 YFSETQ. This clonotype was sampled from a human donor with Susac syndrome. The source material was CD8+ T cells from PBMCs. The chain uses TRBV5-1 and TRBJ1-5, with 8 nucleotides matching TRBD1. In DNA, the CDR3 is TGCGCCAGCAGCTTGGGGACAGGGACGAATCAGCCCCAGCATTTT. It is translated as CASSLGTGTNQPQHF.